The 20 T cell receptor beta chains listed next were all sequenced from one sample in a study of beta chain features in type 1 diabetes. As every portion of the isolated RNA was reverse transcribed, the sequencing read expressed TCRB transcripts. Produced via immunoSEQ multiplex PCR; TCRdb's table is partial and in-frame only. Found here are almost 350,000 clones, 20% of them singletons; the top ten hold 0.035% to 0.05%. Sequencing input: naive CD4+ T cells from blood. The origin of the receptors is a woman aged 18-29 years in good health.

The chain is built from TRBV6-5 and TRBJ2-3; possibly TRBD2 for D (7 bases). Germline loops: CDR1 MNHEY, CDR2 SVGAGI. The V end lost 2 bases, the J end lost 4 bases, and 13 bases lay between the germline ends. The CDR3 has 15 residues. In DNA form, the CDR3 reads TGTGCCAGCAGTTACAAGGGGGGGGTAGCAGATACGCAGTATTTT. Protein: CASSYKGGVADTQYF.

V and J are TRBV7-8 and TRBJ1-2; tentatively, D is TRBD1 (5 bases). The germline CDR1 and CDR2 sequences are SGHVS and FQNEAQ. Trimming removed 5 bases at V and 6 bases at J, with 16 bases between. The CDR3 extends over 14 amino acids. CDR3 nucleotide sequence: TGTGCCAGCAGCGCCGTTGGGGGGGAAGATGGCTACACCTTC. Protein: CASSAVGGEDGYTF. Full variable domain (rest looked up from reference TRBV7-8 and TRBJ1-2): GAGVSQSPRYKVAKRGQDVALRCDPISGHVSLFWYQQALGQGPEFLTYFQNEAQLDKSGLPSDRFFAERPEGSVSTLKIQRTQQEDSAVYLCASSAVGGEDGYTFGSGTRLTVV.

This clone was seen a handful of times. This chain links TRBV7-2 with TRBJ1-2; TRBD1 aligns across 9 bases. The CDR3 extends over 14 amino acids. The germline gives CDR1 SGHTA, CDR2 FQGNSA. The V gene end was trimmed by 5 bases and the J gene end by 7 bases; junction bases not matched to a gene: 8. The CDR3 nucleotides are TGTGCCAGCAGCGCCCGGGACAGGGTCGGTGGCTACACCTTC. Amino acid sequence: CASSARDRVGGYTF.

The chain links TRBV27 to TRBJ2-1; the match to TRBD2 covers 9 bases. The CDR3 spans 16 residues. Germline assignment: CDR1 MNHEY and CDR2 SMNVEV (reference sequence). V was pared by 4 bases and J by 2 bases, with 6 bases of the junction left unmatched. CDR3 nucleotides: TGTGCCAGCAGTTCCCTAGCGGGGACTCCCTACAATGAGCAGTTCTTC. Residues: CASSSLAGTPYNEQFF.

This clone was found a few times. The genes are TRBV12-5 and TRBJ1-2; D gene uncertain. The CDR3 runs 14 residues. Germline V CDR1 and CDR2: LGHNT, FRNRAP. The ends were cut back, 7 bases at V and 8 bases at J, with 20 bases in the middle. CDR3 sequence: CASASRTYIGGYTF. The CDR3, as DNA: TGTGCTAGTGCCTCCCGGACTTACATTGGGGGCTACACCTTC.

This CDR3 is CASSWTFGAGNTIYF. CDR3 in DNA: TGTGCCAGCAGCTGGACATTTGGTGCTGGAAACACCATATATTTT. This chain connects TRBV7-2 to TRBJ1-3; D possibly corresponds to TRBD1 (5 bases). This CDR3 comprises 15 residues. V was pared by 4 bases and J by 2 bases, with 12 bases between. Looked up from germline, CDR1 is SGHTA and CDR2 is FQGNSA.

The J gene is TRBJ2-7, the V gene TRBV18, with a tentative D call TRBD2 (6 bases). V was cut by 2 bases and J by 6 bases, with 11 bases left in between. Germline V lookup: CDR1 KGHSH, CDR2 LQKENI. The CDR3 is made up of 13 amino acids. The CDR3 DNA sequence: TGTGCCAGCTCACCAGGAGGGATGGGCGAGCAGTACTTC. Its translation is CASSPGGMGEQYF.

This rearrangement joins TRBV11-2 to TRBJ2-1, with 12 bases that match TRBD1. Germline-derived CDR1 and CDR2 are SGHAT and FQNNGV. The CDR3 spans 19 residues. With V trimmed by 2 bases and J by 6 bases, 14 bases remained unmatched. CDR3 in amino acids: CASSLRRDRGRLAINEQFF. The DNA for the CDR3 is TGTGCCAGCAGCTTACGGCGGGACAGGGGGCGCTTAGCGATCAATGAGCAGTTCTTC.

A word on this clone: Other DNA sequences within the sample encode an identical CDR3. The chain has TRBV5-4 and TRBJ2-1; 7 bases match TRBD1. The CDR3 has 14 residues. The trim removed 0 bases at V and 6 bases at J, leaving 3 bases unmatched. Germline V lookup: CDR1 SGHNT, CDR2 YYREEE (reference sequence). The CDR3 loop reads CASSLDRGRNEQFF. Here the CDR3 DNA reads TGTGCCAGCAGCTTGGACAGGGGACGCAATGAGCAGTTCTTC.

The gene calls are TRBV19 and TRBJ1-6, with 10 nucleotides matching TRBD1. This CDR3 region has 15 residues. The ends lost 5 bases at V and 14 bases at J; junction bases unmatched: 12. Per the germline V gene, CDR1 is LNHDA and CDR2 is SQIVND (reference sequence). This chain's CDR3 is CASSPGDRGQRTLHF. The CDR3 DNA sequence: TGTGCCAGTAGTCCCGGGGACAGGGGTCAGCGAACCCTCCACTTT. Together with reference TRBV19 and TRBJ1-6, the CDR3 gives the full variable domain: DGGITQSPKYLFRKEGQNVTLSCEQNLNHDAMYWYRQDPGQGLRLIYYSQIVNDFQKGDIAEGYSVSREKKESFPLTVTSAQKNPTAFYLCASSPGDRGQRTLHFGNGTRLTVT.

This chain joins TRBV30 and TRBJ1-2; the D gene is possibly TRBD1 (5 bases). V was clipped by 2 bases and J by 7 bases, with 5 bases between them. Per the germline V gene, CDR1 is GTSNPN and CDR2 is SVGIG (reference sequence). The length of the CDR3 is 10 residues. The CDR3 nucleotides are TGTGCCTGGAGTAGGGGTGGCTACACCTTC. Its translation is CAWSRGGYTF.

This clone was seen more than once but under ten times. The CDR3 DNA is TGTGCCACCAGCAGTGGTGGGAGGCTCACCAATGAGCAGTTCTTC. Amino acids: CATSSGGRLTNEQFF. The V call is TRBV15, the J call TRBJ2-1, with D maybe TRBD2 (6 bases). Germline V gives CDR1 LNHNV, CDR2 YYDKDF (reference sequence). The CDR3 is 15 residues long. V was pared by 3 bases and J by 6 bases, with 15 bases between.

This clone was seen only a few times. This sequence joins TRBV5-6 and TRBJ1-5; D remains ambiguous. This CDR3 comprises 14 residues. In germline, CDR1 is SGHDT, CDR2 YYEEEE. Between the trimmed V and J ends, which lost 3 bases and 5 bases, there was a span of 12 bases. DNA for the CDR3: TGTGCCAGCAGCTATTTAAGAGGCCATCAGCCCCAGCATTTT. This codes for CASSYLRGHQPQHF.

The V call is TRBV18, the J call TRBJ1-1; D not certain. CDR3 length: 14 residues. Germline assignment: CDR1 KGHSH and CDR2 LQKENI. Trimming removed 3 bases from V and 2 bases from J, with 10 bases in between. The CDR3 is CASSPWADNTEAFF. The CDR3 bases are TGTGCCAGCTCACCTTGGGCAGATAACACTGAAGCTTTCTTT.

The gene calls are TRBV12-5 and TRBJ2-7, with 7 bases lining up with TRBD2. The V and J ends lost 5 bases and 1 base, in that order; junction bases with no gene match: 8. This CDR3 spans 15 amino acids. Germline V gene data show CDR1 as LGHNT and CDR2 as FRNRAP. The CDR3, as DNA: TGTGCTAGTGGTCTCCGACTAGCACCTTCCTACGAGCAGTACTTC. As protein: CASGLRLAPSYEQYF. Complete variable domain (other parts from reference TRBV12-5 and TRBJ2-7): DARVTQTPRHKVTEMGQEVTMRCQPILGHNTVFWYRQTMMQGLELLAYFRNRAPLDDSGMPKDRFSAEMPDATLATLKIQPSEPRDSAVYFCASGLRLAPSYEQYFGPGTRLTVT.

This clone was found a few times. The CDR3 DNA sequence: TGCGCCAGCAGCTTGGCCCTGTTGCGGGAGGGTCAAGATGAGCAGTTCTTC. Encoded protein: CASSLALLREGQDEQFF. The J gene is TRBJ2-1, the V gene TRBV5-1; 9 bases align to TRBD2. Germline V CDR1 and CDR2: SGHRS, YFSETQ. Losses at the gene ends were 0 bases for V and 8 bases for J; bases not matched to a gene: 12. This CDR3 has 17 amino acids. The full variable domain, rest sourced from reference TRBV5-1 and TRBJ2-1, is KAGVTQTPRYLIKTRGQQVTLSCSPISGHRSVSWYQQTPGQGLQFLFEYFSETQRNKGNFPGRFSGRQFSNSRSEMNVSTLELGDSALYLCASSLALLREGQDEQFFGPGTRLTVL.

This clone came up a few times. This chain links TRBV19 with TRBJ2-1; a possible D gene is TRBD1 (6 bases). This CDR3 spans 14 amino acids. The V end was cut by 9 bases, the J end by 6 bases, with 18 bases between. CDR1 is LNHDA, CDR2 SQIVND, per germline (reference sequence). The CDR3 loop reads CASNDPGHFNEQFF. The CDR3 DNA follows: TGTGCCAGCAATGACCCGGGACATTTCAATGAGCAGTTCTTC.

There are a few counts of this clone. The chain joins TRBV5-1 to TRBJ1-1; possibly TRBD1 for D (5 bases). The CDR3 contains 16 residues. Germline V gives CDR1 SGHRS, CDR2 YFSETQ. Trimming shortened V by 0 bases and J by 1 base, and 13 bases separated the two germline ends. CDR3: CASSLESRGGNTEAFF. The CDR3 DNA is TGCGCCAGCAGCTTGGAGAGTCGGGGGGGGAACACTGAAGCTTTCTTT.

This chain joins TRBV7-8 and TRBJ2-1; TRBD2 matches 11 bases. With 5 bases clipped from V and 6 bases from J, the junction kept 6 bases outside the gene matches. Germline V gene sequence: CDR1 SGHVS, CDR2 FQNEAQ. The CDR3 runs 15 residues. As DNA, the CDR3 is TGTGCCAGCAGCCTTTTGCTAGCGGGAGGCAATGAGCAGTTCTTC. This encodes CASSLLLAGGNEQFF.

There are a few counts of this clone. The chain recombines TRBV19 with TRBJ2-1, with D tentatively TRBD1 (5 bases). The germline CDR1 and CDR2 sequences are LNHDA and SQIVND (reference sequence). Trimming shortened V by 5 bases and J by 15 bases, and 20 bases separated the two germline ends. The CDR3 consists of 13 residues. The CDR3 sequence: CASSLRQTPLPFF. The CDR3 nucleotides are TGTGCCAGTAGTCTCCGACAGACCCCGCTCCCGTTCTTC.